This T cell receptor (beta chain) was captured in a study of cytomegalovirus exposure and HLA in healthy donors. CDR1 is MNHEY, CDR2 SVGAGI, per germline. This CDR3 region has 15 residues. V lost 3 bases, J lost 8 bases, and 19 bases lay in between. Whole-study results and caveats: As was reported, the classifier diagnosed cytomegalovirus status with high specificity and sensitivity. The study designated over 150 TCR beta chains cytomegalovirus-associated. First-cohort TCR clusters were later found to tend to co-occur in the 120 or so validation repertoires.

In the case of this clone: Its specificity is not known.

Repertoires were generated with immunoSEQ multiplex PCR, while TCRdb's copy carries only in-frame clones and drops some. In the table there are 250,000 or so clones, more than 85% of which are singletons. This rearrangement joins TRBV6-5 to TRBJ1-1; possibly TRBD1 for D (6 bases). This clonotype originated in a man younger than 30 in good health and CMV-seropositive. The sample was PBMCs. Written as DNA, the CDR3 is TGTGCCAGCAGTTATTTTTTGGGGGCGTCCGAGGAAGCTTTCTTT. Amino acid sequence: CASSYFLGASEEAFF.